Listed here are 6 T cell receptor beta chains from one sample, sequenced in a study of kidney transplant recipient with SARS-CoV-2 infection. MiXCR was run by TCRdb on the reads, yielding one entry per CDR3 protein. Among about 250,000 distinct CDR3 sequences listed, under 30% were seen once. The sequenced sample was a blood sample, obtained at baseline and between days 110 and 120 from a kidney transplant recipient. All receptors derive from a young adult male patient who had COVID-19 and was a kidney transplant recipient. Part of the T cell pool may stem from the graft donor.

This clonotype has a count of ten or more. This chain connects TRBV10-1 to TRBJ1-5; TRBD1 matches 8 bases. The CDR3 runs 14 residues. The V gene end was trimmed by 9 bases and the J gene end by 9 bases; junction bases not matched to a gene: 13. CDR1 is WNHNN, CDR2 SYGVQD, per germline (reference sequence). CDR3 amino acids: CASWTGREKGPQHF. CDR3 sequence (DNA): TGCGCCAGTTGGACAGGGAGGGAGAAGGGGCCCCAGCATTTT.

This clonotype was seen many times. This chain connects TRBV20-1 to TRBJ1-1, with D maybe TRBD1 (6 bases). The CDR3 contains 15 residues. Germline V lookup: CDR1 DFQATT, CDR2 SNEGSKA (reference sequence). V was clipped by 0 bases and J by 0 bases, with 11 bases between them. The CDR3 nucleotides read TGCAGTGCTAGAGATTTGGGACATTTGAACACTGAAGCTTTCTTT. Its protein is CSARDLGHLNTEAFF.

The table lists this clonotype with many counts. The V and J genes are TRBV5-6 and TRBJ1-2; D is uncertain. Germline CDR1 is SGHDT and CDR2 is YYEEEE. This CDR3 contains 16 residues. Trimming pared 7 bases from V and 4 bases from J, leaving 23 bases between. The CDR3: CASPHSNSRKTYGYTF. DNA of the CDR3: TGTGCCAGCCCGCATAGCAATAGTCGAAAGACCTATGGCTACACCTTC. The variable domain in full, with the rest retrieved from reference TRBV5-6 and TRBJ1-2, is DAGVTQSPTHLIKTRGQQVTLRCSPKSGHDTVSWYQQALGQGPQFIFQYYEEEERQRGNFPDRFSGHQFPNYSSELNVNALLLGDSALYLCASPHSNSRKTYGYTFGSGTRLTVV.

This clonotype was seen ten or more times. CDR3 region: CSARPQGGETQYF. The CDR3 region has the DNA TGCAGTGCTAGACCACAGGGAGGAGAGACCCAGTACTTC. This chain joins TRBV20-1 and TRBJ2-5; tentatively, D is TRBD1 or TRBD2 (6 bases each). CDR1 is DFQATT, CDR2 SNEGSKA, per germline (reference sequence). V was trimmed by 2 bases and J by 4 bases, leaving 11 bases between them. The CDR3 loop spans 13 amino acids.

At least ten counts were recorded for this clonotype. The J gene is TRBJ1-4, the V gene TRBV25-1; D call uncertain. Germline V gene sequence: CDR1 MGHDK, CDR2 SYGVNS. The CDR3 totals 12 residues. The V end was cut by 0 bases, the J end by 8 bases, with 4 bases between. The CDR3 DNA reads as TGTGCCAGCAGTGAATATGGCGAAAAACTGTTTTTT. Translated: CASSEYGEKLFF. Complete variable domain (other parts from reference TRBV25-1 and TRBJ1-4): EADIYQTPRYLVIGTGKKITLECSQTMGHDKMYWYQQDPGMELHLIHYSYGVNSTEKGDLSSESTVSRIRTEHFPLTLESARPSHTSQYLCASSEYGEKLFFGSGTQLSVL.

This clonotype was counted ten times or more. The chain links TRBV3-1 to TRBJ2-5; 12 nucleotides align to TRBD2. The CDR3 is 16 residues long. From germline, CDR1 is LGHDT and CDR2 YNNKEL (reference sequence). V lost 7 bases to trimming and J lost 7 bases; unmatched junction nucleotides: 13. The CDR3 spells CASTQSLAGGPGTQYF. The CDR3 nucleotides are TGTGCCAGCACCCAGAGTCTAGCGGGAGGGCCGGGGACCCAGTACTTC.